A selection of T cell receptor beta chains follows, all from one sample in a study of neoadjuvant anti-PD-1 for oral cavity cancer. Sequenced by immunoSEQ multiplex PCR; TCRdb stores in-frame clones only, minus some. The table lists around 17,000 clones, under 75% of them singletons. The specimen comprised PBMCs, sampled before nivolumab (anti-PD-1) treatment. The receptors shown here come from a person between 35 and 79 years old with oral cavity squamous cell carcinoma. Both conserved end residues are part of each CDR3. The order of the fields is clone size, CDR3 length, D gene, V gene, J gene, CDR3 DNA, CDR3 protein. The D gene is left open where the match is weak. Clone size appears in some rows only: once, few, many, or a class for an expanded clone.

>few|15|-|TRBV18|TRBJ2-2
TGTGCCAGCTCACCACCGAGACCTAACACCGGGGAGCTGTTTTTT
CASSPPRPNTGELFF
>-|12|-|TRBV30|TRBJ1-1
TGTGCCTGGAGCCGGGAGCGGGCTGAAGCTTTCTTT
CAWSRERAEAFF
>-|13|-|TRBV19|TRBJ1-2
TGTGCCAGTAGTACGGGGGGCAACTATGGCTACACCTTC
CASSTGGNYGYTF
>-|13|TRBD1|TRBV2|TRBJ2-2
TGTGCCACCGGGACAGTGAACACCGGGGAGCTGTTTTTT
CATGTVNTGELFF
>-|11|-|TRBV9|TRBJ1-1
TGTGCCAGCAGCGGGGGCACTGAAGCTTTCTTT
CASSGGTEAFF
>-|13|TRBD1|TRBV5-1|TRBJ1-1
TGCGCCAGCAGCTTGACAGGGGGAACTGAAGCTTTCTTT
CASSLTGGTEAFF
>-|12|-|TRBV5-1|TRBJ2-5
TGCGCCAGCAGGGATAACCAAGAGACCCAGTACTTC
CASRDNQETQYF
>-|12|-|TRBV28|TRBJ2-7
TGTGCCAGCACCACCTCAACCTACGAGCAGTACTTC
CASTTSTYEQYF
>-|14|-|TRBV6-5|TRBJ1-4
TGTGCCAGCAGTTACATAGCAACTAATGAAAAACTGTTTTTT
CASSYIATNEKLFF
>once|13|-|TRBV7-9|TRBJ2-5
TGTGCCAGCAGCCAAACAGGGAGGGAGACCCAGTACTTC
CASSQTGRETQYF
>few|14|-|TRBV6-1|TRBJ1-2
TGTGCCAGCAGTGAATGGGTATCTAACTATGGCTACACCTTC
CASSEWVSNYGYTF
>-|14|TRBD1|TRBV7-9|TRBJ2-7
TGTGCCAGCAGCTCCGCGGACAGGGCCCAGGGAGCGTACTTC
CASSSADRAQGAYF
>-|13|-|TRBV2|TRBJ2-7
TGTGCCAGCAGTGGATGGAGTGTCTACGAGCAGTACTTC
CASSGWSVYEQYF
>-|14|-|TRBV6-1|TRBJ1-5
TGTGCCAGCAGTGGACAAAATAGCAATCAGCCCCAGCATTTT
CASSGQNSNQPQHF
>-|13|-|TRBV6-5|TRBJ1-1
TGTGCCAGCAGGGTGACGGTGAACACTGAAGCTTTCTTT
CASRVTVNTEAFF
>few|13|TRBD2|TRBV6-4|TRBJ2-3
TGTGCCAGCAGCCAGCGGGAGTCAGATACGCAGTATTTT
CASSQRESDTQYF
>few|13|-|TRBV6-5|TRBJ1-1
TGTGCCAGCAGTCCCTGGTTGAACACTGAAGCTTTCTTT
CASSPWLNTEAFF
>few|14|TRBD1|TRBV28|TRBJ2-7
TGTGCCAGCAGTCCGGGGACAGTCGACTACGAGCAGTACTTC
CASSPGTVDYEQYF
>-|12|-|TRBV19|TRBJ2-2
TGTGCCAGTAGATGGACCCCCGGGGAGCTGTTTTTT
CASRWTPGELFF
>-|13|-|TRBV6-5|TRBJ2-7
TGTGCCAGCAGTCCCGGGACTCTCCGATGGCAGTACTTC
CASSPGTLRWQYF
>-|21|TRBD1|TRBV7-2|TRBJ2-6
TGTGCCAGCAGCTTAGCCGGGACAGGGTTAATCCTACGCTCTGGGGCCAACGTCCTGACTTTC
CASSLAGTGLILRSGANVLTF
>-|14|-|TRBV7-9|TRBJ2-7
TGTGCCAGCAGCTTACCCGGCGTGCCCTACGAGCAGTACTTC
CASSLPGVPYEQYF
>-|14|-|TRBV6-5|TRBJ2-7
TGTGCCAGCAGTCCCCCAGACGGTGTCCGAGGGCAGTACTTC
CASSPPDGVRGQYF
>-|15|-|TRBV6-1|TRBJ1-1
TGTGCCAGCAGTGAAGGAGCAGGGAGAAACACTGAAGCTTTCTTT
CASSEGAGRNTEAFF